What follows is one TCR beta chain and its context. Its antigen is as yet unknown. The CDR3 loop spans 15 amino acids. With 6 bases removed from V and 5 bases from J, the gap between germline ends came to 19 bases. CDR1 MNHNS and CDR2 SASEGT come from the germline V gene. This record belongs to a study of cytomegalovirus exposure and HLA in healthy donors. General study results and limits: A cluster of highly shared sequence variants was likely a sequencing artifact.

A multiplex PCR was run with 60 Vbeta primers and 13 Jbeta primers. Clones were read by immunoSEQ multiplex PCR, and TCRdb kept only the in-frame ones, dropping some. The profile covers approximately 37,000 clones, with 80% appearing a single time and around 5.8% taken by the ten largest. This clonotype was sampled from a male donor in good health and CMV-seronegative. Material for sequencing was PBMCs. The V and J genes are TRBV6-1 and TRBJ2-5; D may be TRBD1 (5 bases). CDR3 region: CASRTQGGAWETQYF. For the CDR3, the DNA is TGTGCCAGCAGAACCCAGGGTGGTGCGTGGGAGACCCAGTACTTC.